The rows below give T cell receptor beta chains drawn from one sample of a study of blood T cell repertoires in COVID-19. The protocol was immunoSEQ multiplex PCR, while the TCRdb copy is restricted to in-frame clones and leaves out a portion. This sample has roughly 250,000 clones, with 70% to 85% found just once. The sample was peripheral blood. These TCRs come from a woman over 75 with active or convalescent COVID-19. CDR3s include the opening cysteine and the closing phenylalanine or tryptophan. A D gene is named only where the DNA matches it firmly. Part of the rows lack a size; the others show once, few, many or a class for expanded clones.

clone_size d_call j_call v_call cdr3_aa cdr3_nt
- - TRBJ1-6 TRBV28 CASSLFRRQNSPLHF TGTGCCAGCAGTTTATTCAGGAGACAGAATTCACCCCTCCACTTT
- TRBD1 TRBJ2-5 TRBV4-1 CASSQDIGQGATNQETQYF TGCGCCAGCAGCCAAGATATTGGGCAGGGGGCAACTAACCAAGAGACCCAGTACTTC
- - TRBJ1-1 TRBV11-2 CASKIRYTEAFF TGTGCCAGCAAAATTCGTTACACTGAAGCTTTCTTT
- - TRBJ1-5 TRBV19 CASSIPRGSNQPQHF TGTGCCAGTAGCATTCCCAGGGGATCCAATCAGCCCCAGCATTTT
- - TRBJ2-7 TRBV30 CAWRLRGSAEQYF TGTGCCTGGAGGCTCCGGGGTTCTGCCGAGCAGTACTTC
few - TRBJ2-7 TRBV5-1 CASAGSYEQYF TGCGCCAGCGCGGGGAGCTACGAGCAGTACTTC
- TRBD2 TRBJ2-1 TRBV6-1 CASSDPGLASNEQFF TGTGCCAGCAGTGACCCGGGACTAGCGTCGAATGAGCAGTTCTTC
- TRBD1 TRBJ2-3 TRBV29-1 CSVQGEKGATDTQYF TGCAGCGTTCAGGGGGAGAAAGGGGCCACAGATACGCAGTATTTT
- - TRBJ1-1 TRBV6-5 CASSPLTNTEAFF TGTGCCAGCAGTCCGCTTACTAACACTGAAGCTTTCTTT
- - TRBJ2-2 TRBV7-9 CASSVHGDTGELFF TGTGCCAGCAGCGTACACGGGGATACCGGGGAGCTGTTTTTT
few - TRBJ1-3 TRBV24-1 CATSDSKMDSSGNTIYF TGTGCCACCAGTGACTCTAAAATGGACAGCTCTGGAAACACCATATATTTT
- - TRBJ2-1 TRBV7-8 CASSNPRSGEGEQFF TGTGCCAGCAGCAACCCCCGGTCAGGGGAGGGTGAGCAGTTCTTC
- - TRBJ1-4 TRBV15 CATSRGIGGARGEKLFF TGTGCCACCAGCAGAGGAATCGGGGGGGCGAGGGGTGAAAAACTGTTTTTT
- TRBD1 TRBJ1-1 TRBV28 CASSLWGERTGKTEAFF TGTGCCAGCAGTTTATGGGGTGAACGGACAGGGAAGACTGAAGCTTTCTTT
- - TRBJ2-7 TRBV4-1 CASSQGTEYTYEQYF TGCGCCAGCAGCCAAGGGACAGAATACACCTACGAGCAGTACTTC
- TRBD2 TRBJ2-1 TRBV7-6 CASSLDLAGDTSSYNEQFF TGTGCCAGCAGCTTAGACCTAGCGGGGGACACGAGCTCCTACAATGAGCAGTTCTTC
- TRBD2 TRBJ2-5 TRBV2 CASSQGLAGGGETQYF TGTGCCAGCAGTCAAGGACTAGCGGGTGGGGGGGAGACCCAGTACTTC
- - TRBJ2-7 TRBV20-1 CSASLAASSYEQYF TGCAGTGCTAGTTTAGCGGCTAGCTCCTACGAGCAGTACTTC
once - TRBJ1-1 TRBV30 CAWSVAGVTEAFF TGTGCCTGGAGTGTAGCAGGGGTCACTGAAGCTTTCTTT
- - TRBJ2-3 TRBV5-1 CASSLGAGTSTDTQYF TGCGCCAGCAGCCTGGGGGCTGGCACCAGCACAGATACGCAGTATTTT
- - TRBJ2-1 TRBV7-8 CASSLIQASSYNEQFF TGTGCCAGCAGCTTAATCCAGGCGAGCTCCTACAATGAGCAGTTCTTC
- TRBD2 TRBJ2-7 TRBV9 CASSVGDTTSGTFYEQYF TGTGCCAGCAGCGTAGGTGACACTACTAGCGGAACCTTCTACGAGCAGTACTTC
- - TRBJ1-3 TRBV2 CASRTTGNTIYF TGTGCCAGCAGGACAACTGGAAACACCATATATTTT
- - TRBJ1-5 TRBV28 CASRVFRHSNQPQHF TGTGCCAGCAGGGTTTTCCGACATAGCAATCAGCCCCAGCATTTT
- TRBD1 TRBJ2-2 TRBV28 CASRGTGGAAGELFF TGTGCCAGCAGAGGGACAGGGGGCGCGGCCGGGGAGCTGTTTTTT
- - TRBJ1-3 TRBV30 CAWKRDTGSGNTIYF TGTGCCTGGAAACGGGACACGGGCTCTGGAAACACCATATATTTT
few - TRBJ1-3 TRBV5-4 CASSLESSVIYF TGTGCCAGCAGCTTGGAATCTTCTGTCATATATTTT
once - TRBJ2-7 TRBV21-1 CASSNLAEDEQYF TGTGCCAGCAGCAACCTTGCTGAGGACGAGCAGTACTTC
- TRBD1 TRBJ2-1 TRBV5-8 CASSYRDRGGDEQFF TGTGCCAGCAGCTACCGGGACAGGGGAGGGGATGAGCAGTTCTTC
few TRBD1 TRBJ2-1 TRBV19 CASSLRGKQFF TGTGCCAGTAGTCTCAGGGGGAAGCAGTTCTTC
- - TRBJ1-1 TRBV6-2/TRBV6-3 CASSYWEEATEAFF TGTGCCAGCAGTTATTGGGAGGAGGCCACTGAAGCTTTCTTT
- - TRBJ1-6 TRBV6-1 CASSEARGAGESPLHF TGTGCCAGCAGTGAAGCGCGGGGTGCGGGAGAGTCACCCCTCCACTTT
- - TRBJ1-2 TRBV5-1 CASSSIYGYTF TGCGCCAGCAGCTCCATCTATGGCTACACCTTC
- - TRBJ1-2 TRBV6-5 CASTTTGLANYGYTF TGTGCCAGCACCACTACAGGGTTGGCTAACTATGGCTACACCTTC
- TRBD2 TRBJ2-1 TRBV24-1 CATSDPATSGGFTYNEQFF TGTGCCACCAGTGACCCAGCGACTAGCGGGGGGTTTACCTACAATGAGCAGTTCTTC
once - TRBJ1-4 TRBV3-1/TRBV3-2 CASSQYRDTTNEKLFF TGTGCCAGCAGCCAATACAGGGACACAACTAATGAAAAACTGTTTTTT
- - TRBJ2-1 TRBV29-1 CSGDKQFF TGCAGCGGAGATAAGCAGTTCTTC
few TRBD1 TRBJ1-5 TRBV28 CASTPGQRNQPQHF TGTGCCAGCACTCCGGGACAGCGCAATCAGCCCCAGCATTTT
- - TRBJ2-1 TRBV5-4 CASSLAGAGRSYNEQFF TGTGCCAGCAGCTTGGCCGGTGCGGGGCGCTCCTACAATGAGCAGTTCTTC
- - TRBJ1-1 TRBV28 CASSLLRESAFF TGTGCCAGCAGTTTACTCCGGGAATCAGCTTTCTTT
- - TRBJ1-1 TRBV9 CASSVEITWGALGTEAFF TGTGCCAGCAGCGTAGAAATAACTTGGGGCGCTTTGGGCACTGAAGCTTTCTTT
- TRBD1 TRBJ1-1 TRBV7-9 CASSEGTVVEAFF TGTGCCAGCAGCGAGGGGACAGTTGTTGAAGCTTTCTTT
few TRBD1 TRBJ1-2 TRBV3-1/TRBV3-2 CASSPDQGAGGYTF TGTGCCAGCAGCCCAGATCAGGGGGCGGGTGGCTACACCTTC